This T cell receptor beta chain was sequenced for a study of blood T cells in healthy people across ages. For the study at large: For every two T cells, template switching captured about one barcoded beta molecule.

This clonotype was observed a handful of times. Its antigen is unidentified. Study outcomes and limitations: It was held that the diversity estimates obtained from one million T cells were underestimates.

J lost 7 bases, V lost 6 bases, and 13 bases had no gene match. Germline V CDR1 and CDR2: LGHDT, YNNKEL (reference sequence). The CDR3 is made up of 16 amino acids. With a J-beta primer mix and a sample-barcoded 5' primer, a second PCR ran roughly 6 to 11 cycles. In TCRdb, the 5' RACE reads were re-called with MiXCR into one record per CDR3 protein. This sample carries fewer than 1,000,000 distinct CDR3 sequences, under 45% of them seen once, and the ten largest clones take approximately 20%. The sample consisted of blood. This chain links TRBV3-1 with TRBJ2-1; 9 bases are a match to TRBD1. The sequence came from a man aged 60 to 69 in good health. The CDR3 loop reads CASRHTGTGIPNEQFF. CDR3 nucleotides: TGTGCCAGCAGGCATACCGGGACAGGGATACCTAATGAGCAGTTCTTC.